This T cell receptor (beta chain) comes out of a study of blood T cell repertoires in COVID-19. For the study at large: The United States, Italy and Spain provided the acute and convalescent COVID-19 samples. The analysed material was cDNA or gDNA that came from T cells, B-cell-depleted T cells, or PBMCs.

In the original analysis: Reference gene primer amplification gave nucleated cell count estimates. The assay was immunoSEQ multiplex PCR, and TCRdb's table has in-frame clones only and misses some. That table supplies the V and J calls and clone size; D and trimming were determined from the DNA. The sample includes some 180,000 clones, around 83% seen only once; the top ten take approximately 18%. The V gene end was trimmed by 6 bases and the J gene end by 3 bases; junction bases not matched to a gene: 17. The CDR3 length is 18 residues. Germline V lookup: CDR1 ENHRY, CDR2 SYGVKD. Source material: peripheral blood. The origin of this receptor is a woman aged 65 to 85 who had recovered from COVID-19. The chain uses TRBV10-3 and TRBJ2-3; TRBD2 agrees at 8 bases. CDR3 region: CAIRPPLFSGIGTDTQYF. The CDR3 DNA is TGTGCCATCAGGCCCCCTCTATTTAGCGGGATAGGTACAGATACGCAGTATTTT.